Below are 24 T cell receptor beta chains sequenced from a single sample in a study of blood T cells in healthy people across ages. Primers used in a second PCR of roughly 6 to 11 cycles were a sample-barcoded 5' primer and a J-beta primer mix. One entry per CDR3 protein results from TCRdb running MiXCR on the 5' RACE reads. In the table there are around 670,000 distinct CDR3 sequences, about 28% of which are singletons. Specimen: blood. These receptors originate from a woman of 80 years or more in good health.

V usage is TRBV19 and J usage is TRBJ1-1; 7 bases agree with TRBD1. The germline V gene has CDR1 LNHDA and CDR2 SQIVND (reference sequence). This CDR3 has 14 amino acids. V was pared by 6 bases and J by 4 bases, with 8 bases of the junction left unmatched. CDR3 protein: CASSRQGGSTEAFF. The CDR3 bases are TGTGCCAGTAGCCGACAGGGCGGGAGCACTGAAGCTTTCTTT. Full variable domain (rest looked up from reference TRBV19 and TRBJ1-1): DGGITQSPKYLFRKEGQNVTLSCEQNLNHDAMYWYRQDPGQGLRLIYYSQIVNDFQKGDIAEGYSVSREKKESFPLTVTSAQKNPTAFYLCASSRQGGSTEAFFGQGTRLTVV.

The V call is TRBV30, the J call TRBJ2-5, with D perhaps TRBD1 (6 bases). CDR1 and CDR2 from the germline V gene are GTSNPN and SVGIG (reference sequence). The CDR3 covers 12 residues. Trimming stripped 8 bases from V and 2 bases from J, with 12 bases between. This CDR3 is CARGTVQETQYF. DNA for the CDR3: TGTGCCAGGGGGACCGTACAAGAGACCCAGTACTTC.

The chain carries TRBV30 and TRBJ1-1, with D possibly TRBD1 on 6 matching bases. The V gene's germline CDR1 is GTSNPN and CDR2 SVGIG (reference sequence). The CDR3 is made up of 12 amino acids. The V end lost 1 base, the J end lost 11 bases, and 14 bases lay between the germline ends. CDR3 protein: CAWSAGGRNAFF. Here the CDR3 DNA reads TGTGCCTGGAGTGCGGGGGGGCGTAATGCTTTCTTT.

This clonotype showed up just a few times. The rearrangement uses TRBV20-1 and TRBJ1-4; no reliable D call. CDR1 is DFQATT and CDR2 is SNEGSKA in the germline V gene (reference sequence). V dropped 6 bases and J dropped 7 bases, with 18 bases sitting between them. This CDR3 is built from 14 residues. The DNA of the CDR3 is TGCAGTGCCCAAGATCCCGGACTGATTGAAAAACTGTTTTTT. Its protein is CSAQDPGLIEKLFF.

This sequence joins TRBV7-2 and TRBJ1-4, with TRBD1 identical over 10 bases. V was clipped by 6 bases and J by 8 bases; unmatched bases: 9. The CDR3 extends over 15 amino acids. CDR1 is SGHTA and CDR2 is FQGNSA in the germline V gene. The CDR3 protein is CASSWTGGREEKLFF. DNA for the CDR3: TGTGCCAGCAGTTGGACAGGGGGTCGGGAAGAAAAACTGTTTTTT.

This clonotype was seen repeatedly, ten times or more. The chain has TRBV27 and TRBJ2-6; 7 bases are a match to TRBD1. The length of the CDR3 is 18 residues. The germline gives CDR1 MNHEY, CDR2 SMNVEV (reference sequence). Trimming removed 5 bases from V and 2 bases from J; junction bases left unmatched: 12. The CDR3 spells CASSTPGTAGAGANVLTF. The CDR3 nucleotides are TGTGCCAGCAGTACTCCCGGGACAGCTGGAGCTGGGGCCAACGTCCTGACTTTC.

This clonotype was picked up a small number of times. The V and J genes are TRBV15 and TRBJ2-7; D ambiguous. CDR1 is LNHNV and CDR2 is YYDKDF in the germline V gene (reference sequence). The CDR3 sequence is 14 residues long. V was cut by 5 bases and J by 7 bases, with 18 bases left in between. The CDR3 nucleotides are TGTGCCACCAGCCCCCCCAGTGTCAGGAATGAGCAGTACTTC. As protein: CATSPPSVRNEQYF. Combining the CDR3 with reference TRBV15 and TRBJ2-7 gives the whole variable domain DAMVIQNPRYQVTQFGKPVTLSCSQTLNHNVMYWYQQKSSQAPKLLFHYYDKDFNNEADTPDNFQSRRPNTSFCFLDIRSPGLGDTAMYLCATSPPSVRNEQYFGPGTRLTVT.

This chain links TRBV6-1 with TRBJ2-1; possibly TRBD1 for D (6 bases). Deletions cut 1 base from V and 16 bases from J, with 11 bases between. The CDR3 runs 11 residues. The germline CDR1 and CDR2 sequences are MNHNS and SASEGT. CDR3 nucleotides: TGTGCCAGCAGTGAAGGACAGGCCGGCTTCTTC. Its translation is CASSEGQAGFF.

This clonotype was recorded once. The CDR3 does not close with the conserved phenylalanine or tryptophan, likely indicating a read error. The rearrangement uses TRBV6-2 or TRBV6-3 and TRBJ2-5; a possible D gene is TRBD1 (5 bases). The CDR3 totals 15 residues. CDR1 MNHEY and CDR2 SVGEGT come from the germline V gene. The CDR3 nucleotides are TGTGCCAGCAGAATCTACGGCGCAGGGAAAGAGGCCCAGTACTAC. It specifies CASRIYGAGKEAQYY.

This clonotype was counted many times. This chain links TRBV3-1 with TRBJ1-6, with D possibly being TRBD1 (6 bases). Germline V lookup: CDR1 LGHDT, CDR2 YNNKEL (reference sequence). V was cut by 0 bases and J by 7 bases, with 10 bases left in between. The CDR3 spans 15 residues. This chain's CDR3 is CASSQDGQRNSPLHF. CDR3 sequence (DNA): TGTGCCAGCAGCCAAGATGGACAGCGGAATTCACCCCTCCACTTT.

This clonotype appeared once. A read error may explain this, as a much larger clone is one base away. The chain employs TRBV6-5 and TRBJ2-7; 10 bases are a match to TRBD1. The CDR3 covers 15 residues. V gave up 5 bases and J gave up 5 bases; unmatched junction bases: 9. Looked up from germline, CDR1 is MNHEY and CDR2 is SVGAGI. The CDR3 sequence: CASSPRDRGRNEQYF. The CDR3 nucleotides read TGTGCCAGCAGTCCCCGGGACAGGGGTCGGAACGAGCAGTACTTC.

The chain has TRBV15 and TRBJ2-3, with 10 bases aligning to TRBD2. Looked up from germline, CDR1 is LNHNV and CDR2 is YYDKDF (reference sequence). Trimming removed 5 bases from V and 4 bases from J; junction bases left unmatched: 9. The CDR3 runs to 16 residues. This chain's CDR3 is CATSPRSAGGPDTQYF. CDR3 nucleotides: TGTGCCACCAGCCCGAGGTCAGCGGGGGGGCCAGATACGCAGTATTTT.

This clonotype was seen many times. The V and J genes are TRBV29-1 and TRBJ1-5; no firm D call. The CDR3 loop spans 12 amino acids. Germline V CDR1 and CDR2: SQVTM, ANQGSEA. V was cut by 4 bases and J by 2 bases, with 6 bases left in between. The CDR3 region is CSVGGGNQPQHF. In nucleotides, the CDR3 is TGCAGCGTTGGCGGTGGCAATCAGCCCCAGCATTTT.

The chain employs TRBV5-4 and TRBJ2-3; no clear D. Trimming stripped 6 bases from V and 0 bases from J, with 8 bases between. The germline CDR1 and CDR2 sequences are SGHNT and YYREEE (reference sequence). The CDR3 has 13 amino acids. The CDR3 sequence is CASTLGSTDTQYF. CDR3 nucleotides: TGTGCCAGCACCTTAGGAAGCACAGATACGCAGTATTTT.

The CDR3, as DNA: TGCAGTGCCGTCGGACTAAGGGGTCTCAATGAGCAGTTCTTC. This translates into CSAVGLRGLNEQFF. This chain uses TRBV20-1 with TRBJ2-1; D is possibly TRBD2 (6 bases). This CDR3 region has 14 residues. Germline CDR1 DFQATT, CDR2 SNEGSKA (reference sequence). V lost 6 bases and J 6 bases, leaving 18 bases between the germline ends.

The chain has TRBV5-1 and TRBJ1-1; TRBD1 is a possible D gene (5 bases). The V gene lost 4 bases and the J gene lost 3 bases, with 19 bases spanning the gap. The CDR3 contains 16 residues. CDR1 is SGHRS, CDR2 YFSETQ, per germline. The CDR3 bases are TGCGCCAGCAGCCCAAGGACGGACGGCAGGGACACTGAAGCTTTCTTT. Its translation: CASSPRTDGRDTEAFF. The entire variable domain, with the rest obtained from reference TRBV5-1 and TRBJ1-1, is as follows: KAGVTQTPRYLIKTRGQQVTLSCSPISGHRSVSWYQQTPGQGLQFLFEYFSETQRNKGNFPGRFSGRQFSNSRSEMNVSTLELGDSALYLCASSPRTDGRDTEAFFGQGTRLTVV.

This rearrangement joins TRBV6-2 or TRBV6-3 to TRBJ1-4, with 8 bases fitting TRBD1. Germline V gene lookup returns CDR1 MNHEY and CDR2 SVGEGT. The CDR3 runs to 15 residues. Trimming at V came to 11 bases and at J to 8 bases, leaving 16 bases not matched to a gene. CDR3 nucleotide sequence: TGTGCCGCCAGCCGGGCCTCAGGGGGCAAGGAAAAACTGTTTTTT. It translates to CAASRASGGKEKLFF.

About this clonotype: No conserved phenylalanine or tryptophan is present at the end of the CDR3, so a read error is the likely explanation. This chain links TRBV9 with TRBJ1-2; no reliable D call. Germline CDR1 and CDR2: SGDLS and YYNGEE. The germline V and J ends were trimmed by 0 bases and 1 base, with 7 bases remaining between them. This CDR3 has 14 amino acids. The CDR3 region has the DNA TGTGCCAGCAGCGTAGGTGTCCTTAACTATGGCTACACCTGC. Its translation is CASSVGVLNYGYTC.

This clonotype was seen many times. The rearrangement links TRBV2 to TRBJ2-7; D not resolved. Germline V gene data show CDR1 as SNHLY and CDR2 as FYNNEI. This CDR3 has 14 amino acids. The V end was cut by 2 bases, the J end by 4 bases, with 12 bases between. The DNA of the CDR3 is TGTGCCAGCAGTGAACAGGCAGCGTCTTACGAGCAGTACTTC. This encodes CASSEQAASYEQYF.

The chain combines TRBV9 with TRBJ2-1; D is undetermined. The germline V gene has CDR1 SGDLS and CDR2 YYNGEE. The CDR3 spans 14 residues. Trimming took 5 bases from V and 2 from J, leaving 11 bases between them. The CDR3 region has the DNA TGTGCCAGCAGTGTTAATGACGCCTACAATGAGCAGTTCTTC. It yields the protein CASSVNDAYNEQFF.

The chain combines TRBV6-2 or TRBV6-3 with TRBJ1-3; D remains ambiguous. V lost 4 bases, J lost 7 bases, and 11 bases lay in between. CDR1 is MNHEY and CDR2 is SVGEGT in the germline V gene. The length of the CDR3 is 13 residues. CDR3: CASSLILRNTIYF. The CDR3 DNA reads as TGTGCCAGCAGTTTGATCCTAAGGAACACCATATATTTT.

Worth noting for this clonotype: An end of the junction does not agree with germline; a read error may underlie this. The gene calls are TRBV25-1 and TRBJ2-3, with 13 bases lining up with TRBD2. The CDR3 is 15 residues long. CDR1 MGHDK and CDR2 SYGVNS come from the germline V gene. In nucleotides, the CDR3 is TGTGCCTGCAGTGGGACTAGCGGGGACACAGATACGCAGTATTTT. Residues: CACSGTSGDTDTQYF.

As for this clonotype: One end of the junction does not line up with germline, which may come from a read error. This chain's CDR3 is CARSLLQSYGYTF. The DNA for the CDR3 is TGTGCCCGCAGTTTACTGCAGAGCTATGGCTACACCTTC. This chain joins TRBV12-3 or TRBV12-4 and TRBJ1-2, with D unclear. This CDR3 contains 13 residues.

This chain links TRBV5-5 with TRBJ2-2; maybe TRBD2 (6 bases). CDR3 length: 16 amino acids. Germline CDR1 and CDR2: SGHKS and YYEKEE (reference sequence). Trimming pared 4 bases from V and 3 bases from J, leaving 16 bases between. The CDR3 here is CASSPGRFGDTGELFF. CDR3 in DNA: TGTGCCAGCAGCCCGGGGAGGTTTGGGGACACCGGGGAGCTGTTTTTT.